This TCR beta chain derives from a study of T cells in Graves' hyperthyroidism and ophthalmopathy. Whole-study results and caveats: The model anticipated ophthalmopathy a median approximately 6.7 months pre-onset. Ophthalmopathy and stable hyperthyroidism were separated by a 13 V-J model.

This clonotype was seen repeatedly, ten times or more. The antigen remains unidentified. The CDR3 regions of TCR beta were amplified from RNA transcripts. In the first-round RT-PCR of the TCR CDR3, the HTBI primer set was used. TCRdb reprocessed the multiplex PCR reads via MiXCR and lists one record per CDR3 protein. In the table there are nearly 600,000 distinct CDR3 sequences, approximately 15% of which are singletons. V dropped 5 bases and J dropped 7; count of bases not matched to a gene: 7. Germline V gene data show CDR1 as SGHVS and CDR2 as FQNEAQ. The CDR3 extends over 14 amino acids. V and J are TRBV7-8 and TRBJ2-7, with 11 positions matching TRBD1. The receptor was derived from a woman aged 25 to 39 with Graves' hyperthyroidism that later progressed to Graves' ophthalmopathy. The material sequenced was blood. CDR3 sequence (DNA): TGTGCCAGCAGCACCGGGACAGGGGGATGGGAGCAGTACTTC. Translated, it gives CASSTGTGGWEQYF. Based on the CDR3 plus reference TRBV7-8 and TRBJ2-7, the full variable domain is GAGVSQSPRYKVAKRGQDVALRCDPISGHVSLFWYQQALGQGPEFLTYFQNEAQLDKSGLPSDRFFAERPEGSVSTLKIQRTQQEDSAVYLCASSTGTGGWEQYFGPGTRLTVT.